A single sample gave rise to the 29 T cell receptor beta chains below, sequenced in a study of neurological immune-mediated disorders. TCRdb itself ran the 5' RACE reads through MiXCR, one entry per CDR3 protein. The data contain 55,000 to 60,000 distinct CDR3 sequences, under 4.5% of them seen just once; the ten biggest clones take up more than 2.5%. The source material was PBMCs. Receptors were obtained from a woman aged 25 to 39 with multiple sclerosis.

This clonotype was counted ten times or more. V is TRBV6-2 or TRBV6-3 and J is TRBJ1-1; D is possibly TRBD1 (5 bases). The germline gives CDR1 MNHEY, CDR2 SVGEGT. The CDR3 sequence is 13 residues long. V dropped 6 bases and J dropped 5 bases, with 13 bases sitting between them. The CDR3 nucleotides are TGTGCCAGCAGGGACATTCCTACGACTGAAGCTTTCTTT. Protein: CASRDIPTTEAFF.

The sample holds many counts of this clonotype. The V call is TRBV20-1, the J call TRBJ1-1; no firm D call. Germline V CDR1 and CDR2: DFQATT, SNEGSKA (reference sequence). V was trimmed by 0 bases and J by 10 bases, leaving 9 bases between them. The CDR3 is 11 amino acids. The chain's CDR3 is CSARDAPIAFF. CDR3 DNA: TGCAGTGCTAGAGATGCCCCGATAGCTTTCTTT.

This clonotype was recorded at least ten times. The chain employs TRBV6-6 and TRBJ1-5; D call uncertain. CDR3 length equals 12 residues. V shed 6 bases and J shed 5 bases, with 8 bases lying between them. Germline V gene sequence: CDR1 MNHNY, CDR2 SVGAGI (reference sequence). In DNA, the CDR3 is TGTGCCAGCAGGTCTTCAGATCAGCCCCAGCATTTT. Translating it yields CASRSSDQPQHF.

This clonotype appeared many times. The chain employs TRBV10-3 and TRBJ2-1, with TRBD2 as a possible D gene (6 bases). V was pared by 4 bases and J by 3 bases, with 13 bases between. Germline-derived CDR1 and CDR2 are ENHRY and SYGVKD. The CDR3 has 15 residues. This CDR3 reads CAISGGVEDYNEQFF. CDR3 bases: TGTGCCATCAGTGGCGGGGTAGAGGACTACAATGAGCAGTTCTTC.

This clonotype came up many times. A read error may produce the germline difference seen at one junction end. The V gene is TRBV3-1, the J gene TRBJ1-5; no reliable D call. Per the germline V gene, CDR1 is LGHDT and CDR2 is YNNKEL (reference sequence). The length of the CDR3 is 16 residues. The CDR3 here is CASSQGGPYSNQPQNF. The CDR3, as DNA: TGTGCCAGCAGCCAAGGAGGGCCTTATAGCAATCAGCCCCAGAATTTT.

This clonotype was picked up many times. The rearrangement links TRBV7-2 to TRBJ1-2; D gene unclear. The CDR3 sequence is 13 residues long. Germline CDR1 is SGHTA and CDR2 is FQGNSA. The V gene lost 1 base and the J gene lost 2 bases, with 5 bases spanning the gap. CDR3 amino acids: CASSLVRNYGYTF. CDR3 in DNA: TGTGCCAGCAGCTTAGTCAGGAACTATGGCTACACCTTC.

This clonotype was seen at least ten times. The gene calls are TRBV29-1 and TRBJ1-1; a weak D match, TRBD1 (5 bases). The germline CDR1 and CDR2 sequences are SQVTM and ANQGSEA. This CDR3 has 14 amino acids. V gave up 7 bases and J gave up 1 base, with 16 bases separating them. The CDR3 loop is CSASARGGNTEAFF. CDR3 coding DNA: TGCAGCGCCTCGGCTCGCGGGGGGAACACTGAAGCTTTCTTT.

This clonotype was observed at least ten times. The V and J genes are TRBV20-1 and TRBJ1-1, with D maybe TRBD1 (5 bases). The CDR3 sequence is 13 residues long. Trimming shortened V by 3 bases and J by 13 bases, and 21 bases separated the two germline ends. Germline assignment: CDR1 DFQATT and CDR2 SNEGSKA (reference sequence). CDR3 in amino acids: CSARGPQGLEVFF. The CDR3 DNA follows: TGCAGTGCTAGGGGCCCCCAGGGTTTGGAGGTTTTCTTT.

This clonotype showed up many times. The V call is TRBV20-1, the J call TRBJ2-5, with 7 nucleotides matching TRBD2. The CDR3 has 13 residues. J gave up 5 bases and V 5 bases, and 8 bases lay outside the gene matches. Germline values: CDR1 DFQATT, CDR2 SNEGSKA (reference sequence). CDR3 residues: CSAPTLGGETQYF. For the CDR3, the DNA is TGCAGTGCTCCGACCTTGGGGGGGGAGACCCAGTACTTC.

This clonotype appeared many times. The J gene is TRBJ2-5, the V gene TRBV15; D is ambiguous. The CDR3 sequence is 13 residues long. Per the germline V gene, CDR1 is LNHNV and CDR2 is YYDKDF (reference sequence). Trimming left V 0 bases short and J 2 bases short, with 4 bases between. The chain's CDR3 is CATSRDRQETQYF. CDR3 nucleotides: TGTGCCACCAGCAGAGATCGGCAAGAGACCCAGTACTTC.

Here the CDR3 reads CASSSPGQGLNEQFF. The CDR3 DNA reads as TGCGCCAGCAGCTCCCCGGGACAGGGTTTGAATGAGCAGTTCTTC. The chain is built from TRBV5-1 and TRBJ2-1; 9 bases fit TRBD1. Germline V gene sequence: CDR1 SGHRS, CDR2 YFSETQ. CDR3 size: 15 residues. Germline trimming cut 3 bases from V and 7 bases from J; bases unmatched to any gene: 8.

This clonotype came up many times. The rearrangement links TRBV5-1 to TRBJ1-1; D call uncertain. CDR1 is SGHRS, CDR2 YFSETQ, per germline. The CDR3 is made up of 15 amino acids. V was pared by 4 bases and J by 4 bases, with 17 bases between. DNA for the CDR3: TGCGCCAGCAGCCAGAGCCCAGACGGGAGCACTGAAGCTTTCTTT. Its protein is CASSQSPDGSTEAFF.

This clonotype was observed many times. The J gene is TRBJ2-7, the V gene TRBV20-1; the D gene is possibly TRBD2 (5 bases). The CDR3 totals 14 residues. Germline CDR1 is DFQATT and CDR2 is SNEGSKA (reference sequence). V was shortened by 0 bases and J by 7 bases, with 16 bases between the two germline ends. The CDR3, as DNA: TGCAGTGCTAGAGACCCCCGGGGAGTTTTTGAGCAGTACTTC. It codes for CSARDPRGVFEQYF.

This clonotype has more than one count but fewer than ten. The J gene is TRBJ2-3, the V gene TRBV21-1; TRBD2, as called in the table, went unchecked against the DNA. TRBV21-1 is tagged as a pseudogene. The CDR3 sequence is 16 residues long. CDR3 sequence (DNA): TGTGCCAGACCTGACTCGCGGAATATGGAGAAAGATACGCAGTATTTT. This codes for CARPDSRNMEKDTQYF.

There are many counts of this clonotype. The J gene is TRBJ2-3, the V gene TRBV20-1; 9 nucleotides match TRBD2. This CDR3 comprises 15 residues. Unmatched junction bases numbered 4, after V lost 3 bases and J lost 0 bases. CDR1 is DFQATT and CDR2 is SNEGSKA in the germline V gene (reference sequence). For the CDR3, the DNA is TGCAGTGCTAGTGGGCTAGCGGGGAGCACAGATACGCAGTATTTT. This encodes CSASGLAGSTDTQYF.

This clonotype came up many times. The chain joins TRBV9 to TRBJ1-2; D is uncertain. V was cut by 3 bases and J by 6 bases, with 9 bases left in between. The V gene's germline CDR1 is SGDLS and CDR2 YYNGEE. This CDR3 comprises 12 residues. Here the CDR3 DNA reads TGTGCCAGCAGCGCTCATTTTAATGGCTACACCTTC. It translates to CASSAHFNGYTF.

In this sample, this clonotype turned up many times. This sequence joins TRBV15 and TRBJ2-7; 7 positions agree with TRBD2. This CDR3 contains 14 residues. V lost 2 bases to trimming and J lost 5 bases; unmatched junction nucleotides: 6. Looked up from germline, CDR1 is LNHNV and CDR2 is YYDKDF (reference sequence). The CDR3 sequence is CATSRTLLANEQYF. CDR3 DNA: TGTGCCACCAGCAGAACCCTACTAGCGAACGAGCAGTACTTC. The variable domain in full, with the rest retrieved from reference TRBV15 and TRBJ2-7, is DAMVIQNPRYQVTQFGKPVTLSCSQTLNHNVMYWYQQKSSQAPKLLFHYYDKDFNNEADTPDNFQSRRPNTSFCFLDIRSPGLGDTAMYLCATSRTLLANEQYFGPGTRLTVT.

This clonotype was recorded many times. V and J are TRBV27 and TRBJ2-1; D is possibly TRBD2 (5 bases). The CDR3 consists of 14 residues. Germline V gene lookup returns CDR1 MNHEY and CDR2 SMNVEV (reference sequence). The V end was cut by 5 bases, the J end by 8 bases, with 16 bases between. CDR3 in amino acids: CASSPSQGSYEQFF. CDR3 bases: TGTGCCAGCAGTCCCTCCCAAGGGAGTTATGAGCAGTTCTTC.

This clonotype came up many times. This chain connects TRBV9 to TRBJ2-3; D not resolved. CDR3 length: 15 residues. Trimming removed 0 bases from V and 2 bases from J, with 10 bases in between. Germline V gene data show CDR1 as SGDLS and CDR2 as YYNGEE. CDR3 sequence reads: CASSVAGRPTDTQYF. In DNA, the CDR3 is TGTGCCAGCAGCGTAGCCGGCAGACCCACAGATACGCAGTATTTT.

This clonotype rates as medium-sized. The chain carries TRBV12-3 or TRBV12-4 and TRBJ1-1; D is uncertain. The CDR3 runs to 14 residues. Trimming left V 6 bases short and J 0 bases short, with 11 bases between. CDR3 in amino acids: CASRHRRVNTEAFF. The CDR3 DNA sequence: TGTGCCAGCAGACACCGGCGGGTGAACACTGAAGCTTTCTTT.

This clonotype is categorized as medium-sized (0.01 to 0.1%). V gene TRBV11-2 combines with J gene TRBJ2-3, with 9 bases matching TRBD1. The ends lost 1 base at V and 2 bases at J; junction bases unmatched: 7. The CDR3 is made up of 17 amino acids. CDR1 SGHAT and CDR2 FQNNGV come from the germline V gene. The CDR3 DNA reads TGTGCCAGCAGCTTAGCCCTCACAGGGGGCCACACAGATACGCAGTATTTT. Translating gives CASSLALTGGHTDTQYF.

This clonotype was seen at least ten times. The CDR3 nucleotides read TGTGCCAGCAGTTATTGGGGCGGTTGGGACACTGAAGCTTTCTTT. Residues: CASSYWGGWDTEAFF. The chain links TRBV6-5 to TRBJ1-1, with a weak D call TRBD1 (5 bases). Germline V gives CDR1 MNHEY, CDR2 SVGAGI. The CDR3 length is 15 residues. The ends were cut back, 3 bases at V and 3 bases at J, with 14 bases in the middle.

This clonotype was seen at least ten times. The gene calls are TRBV6-6 and TRBJ2-1; the match to TRBD2 covers 8 bases. Trimming took 7 bases from V and 6 from J; bases not matched to a gene: 11. Germline lookup yields CDR1 MNHNY and CDR2 SVGAGI (reference sequence). The CDR3 has 15 residues. The CDR3 DNA follows: TGTGCCAGCATAGATACGGGAGGGCCTTTCAATGAGCAGTTCTTC. Encoded protein: CASIDTGGPFNEQFF.

The chain couples TRBV6-2 or TRBV6-3 to TRBJ2-2, with 7 positions matching TRBD2. The CDR3 extends over 14 amino acids. The J segment lost 5 bases and the V segment lost 6 bases, leaving 6 bases of the junction unmatched. Looked up from germline, CDR1 is MNHEY and CDR2 is SVGEGT. The CDR3 loop is CASRGGGKTGELFF. For the CDR3, the DNA is TGTGCCAGCAGGGGCGGGGGTAAGACCGGGGAGCTGTTTTTT.

This clonotype was counted ten times or more. The rearrangement joins TRBV6-6 to TRBJ1-1; D is undetermined. Germline V lookup: CDR1 MNHNY, CDR2 SVGAGI (reference sequence). Trimming pared 7 bases from V and 4 bases from J, leaving 16 bases between. This CDR3 contains 14 residues. CDR3 region: CASMGHSGVTEAFF. DNA for the CDR3: TGTGCCAGCATGGGCCATTCCGGGGTCACTGAAGCTTTCTTT.

This clonotype was picked up many times. The chain is built from TRBV12-3 or TRBV12-4 and TRBJ2-5, with D perhaps matching TRBD1 or TRBD2 (5 bases each). The CDR3 loop spans 12 amino acids. Trimming took 2 bases from V and 6 from J, leaving 7 bases between them. The CDR3 DNA reads TGTGCCAGCAGTTTACGGGGACAGACCCAGTACTTC. Translated: CASSLRGQTQYF.

This clonotype was observed many times. V gene TRBV14 combines with J gene TRBJ2-2; 7 bases align to TRBD1. Germline V lookup: CDR1 SGHDN, CDR2 FVKESK. This CDR3 contains 16 residues. The V and J ends lost 4 bases and 0 bases, in that order; junction bases with no gene match: 5. DNA for the CDR3: TGTGCCAGCAGCCCATGGACAGGCTCGAACACCGGGGAGCTGTTTTTT. Translated, it gives CASSPWTGSNTGELFF.

This clonotype was picked up many times. The CDR3 protein is CASSLTGLGNTIYF. For the CDR3, the DNA is TGTGCCAGCAGCTTAACCGGGCTTGGAAACACCATATATTTT. The V and J genes are TRBV7-9 and TRBJ1-3; D ambiguous. This CDR3 contains 14 residues. V lost 2 bases to trimming and J lost 3 bases, with 8 bases between them. CDR1 and CDR2 (germline): SEHNR, FQNEAQ (reference sequence).

This clonotype was counted many times. At one boundary the junction diverges from the germline segment, which might be a read error. This chain uses TRBV5-1 with TRBJ1-5, with 9 bases that match TRBD1. Germline CDR1 SGHRS, CDR2 YFSETQ. CDR3 size: 13 residues. Here the CDR3 DNA reads TGCGCCAGCAGCTTCTCCGAACAGGGGGCCCTGTATTTT. As protein: CASSFSEQGALYF.